The TCR beta chain under discussion was sequenced for a study of shared clonotypes between healthy human individuals. Study-level information: Three CD4 naive, three CD4 memory, two CD8 naive and one CD8 memory plate were used per donor. Study-level findings and limits: Larger estimated richness was generally recorded for naive subsets relative to memory subsets. The generation probabilities recorded for non-shared clonotypes fell below those of clonotypes shared by all four donors.

Comment on this clone: What it binds is unknown.

Donors, without exception, were Caucasian adults residing in Nashville, Tennessee. Profiling relied on immunoSEQ multiplex PCR, and the TCRdb table lists in-frame clones only, not all of them. The sample has some 2.4 million clones; more than 85% are singletons. The germline CDR1 and CDR2 sequences are SGHAT and FQNNGV. Trimming left V 5 bases short and J 3 bases short, with 14 bases between. The length of the CDR3 is 14 residues. The sequence came from a man aged 18 to 29 in good health. Some clones in this sample may be carry-over from other donors' samples. Sequenced input: naive CD4+ T cells from PBMCs. The subset is: CD45RA+ positively selected. The chain has TRBV11-2 and TRBJ2-7; D possibly corresponds to TRBD2 (5 bases). The CDR3 is CASSKGGSLYEQYF. In DNA form, the CDR3 reads TGTGCCAGCAGCAAAGGCGGGTCCCTCTACGAGCAGTACTTC.